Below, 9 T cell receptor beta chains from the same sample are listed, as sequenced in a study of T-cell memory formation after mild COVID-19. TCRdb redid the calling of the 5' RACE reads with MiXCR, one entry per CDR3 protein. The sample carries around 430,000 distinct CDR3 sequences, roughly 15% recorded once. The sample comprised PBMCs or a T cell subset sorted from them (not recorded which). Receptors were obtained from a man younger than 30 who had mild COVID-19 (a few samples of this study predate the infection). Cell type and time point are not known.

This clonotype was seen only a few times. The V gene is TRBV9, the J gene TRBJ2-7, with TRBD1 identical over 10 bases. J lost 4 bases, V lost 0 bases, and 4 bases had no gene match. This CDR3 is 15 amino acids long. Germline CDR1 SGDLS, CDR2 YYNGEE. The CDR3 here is CASSVGDRGLYEQYV. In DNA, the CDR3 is TGTGCCAGCAGCGTAGGCGACAGGGGGCTATACGAGCAGTACGTC.

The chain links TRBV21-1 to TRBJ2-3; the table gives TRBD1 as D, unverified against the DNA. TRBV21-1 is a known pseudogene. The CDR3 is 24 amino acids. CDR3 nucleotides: TGTGCCAGCAGCAGGTTCCCGGGACAGGGGGCGAGACCTCCACCTCCGCCGAGCACAGATACGCAGTATTTT. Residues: CASSRFPGQGARPPPPPSTDTQYF.

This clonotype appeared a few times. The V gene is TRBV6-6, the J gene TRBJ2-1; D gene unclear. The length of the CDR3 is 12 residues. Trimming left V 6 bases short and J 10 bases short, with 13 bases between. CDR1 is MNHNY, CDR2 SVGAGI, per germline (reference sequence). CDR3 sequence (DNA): TGTGCCAGCAGCCTCGAGGTGACAGAGCAGTTCTTC. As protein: CASSLEVTEQFF.

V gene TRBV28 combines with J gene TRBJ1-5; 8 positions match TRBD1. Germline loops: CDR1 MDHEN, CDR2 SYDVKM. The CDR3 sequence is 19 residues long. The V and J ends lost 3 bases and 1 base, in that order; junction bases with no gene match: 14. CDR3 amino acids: CASSLGPDKTGESNQPQHF. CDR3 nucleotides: TGTGCCAGCAGTTTGGGACCCGATAAGACAGGGGAGAGCAATCAGCCCCAGCATTTT.

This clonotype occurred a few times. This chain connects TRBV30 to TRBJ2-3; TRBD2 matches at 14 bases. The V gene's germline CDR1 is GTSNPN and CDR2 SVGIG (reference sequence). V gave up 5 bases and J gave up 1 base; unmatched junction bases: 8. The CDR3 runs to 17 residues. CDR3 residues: CAWDGLAGGLGTDTQYF. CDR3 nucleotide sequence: TGTGCCTGGGATGGACTAGCGGGGGGACTTGGCACAGATACGCAGTATTTT.

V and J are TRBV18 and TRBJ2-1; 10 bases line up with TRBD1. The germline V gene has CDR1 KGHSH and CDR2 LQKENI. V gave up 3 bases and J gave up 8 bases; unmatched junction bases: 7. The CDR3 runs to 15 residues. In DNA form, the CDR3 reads TGTGCCAGCTCACCCCGGGACAGGGGTGTCTATGAGCAGTTCTTC. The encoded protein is CASSPRDRGVYEQFF.

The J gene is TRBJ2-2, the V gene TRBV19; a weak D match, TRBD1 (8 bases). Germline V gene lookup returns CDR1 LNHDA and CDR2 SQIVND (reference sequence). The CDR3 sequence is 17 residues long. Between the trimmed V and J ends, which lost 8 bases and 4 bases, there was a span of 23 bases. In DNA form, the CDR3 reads TGTGCCAGTGAGGGCATCAGGACAGGGAGGGGCACCGGGGAGCTGTTTTTT. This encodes CASEGIRTGRGTGELFF.

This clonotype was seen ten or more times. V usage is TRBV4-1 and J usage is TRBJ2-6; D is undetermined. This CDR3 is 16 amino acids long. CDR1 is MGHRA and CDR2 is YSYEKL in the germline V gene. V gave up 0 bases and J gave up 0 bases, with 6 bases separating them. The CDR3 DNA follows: TGCGCCAGCAGCCAAGATACCTACTCTGGGGCCAACGTCCTGACTTTC. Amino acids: CASSQDTYSGANVLTF.

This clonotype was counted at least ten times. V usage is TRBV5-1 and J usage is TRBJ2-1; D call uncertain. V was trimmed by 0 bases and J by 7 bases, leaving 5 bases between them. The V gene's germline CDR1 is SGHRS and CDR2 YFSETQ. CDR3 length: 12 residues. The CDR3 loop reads CASSLDNNEQFF. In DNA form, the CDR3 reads TGCGCCAGCAGCTTGGACAATAATGAGCAGTTCTTC. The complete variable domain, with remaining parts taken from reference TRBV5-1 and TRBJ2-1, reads KAGVTQTPRYLIKTRGQQVTLSCSPISGHRSVSWYQQTPGQGLQFLFEYFSETQRNKGNFPGRFSGRQFSNSRSEMNVSTLELGDSALYLCASSLDNNEQFFGPGTRLTVL.